This entry lists 24 T cell receptor beta chains sequenced from one sample in a study of circulating and synovial CD4+ cells in juvenile arthritis. Only in-frame clones appear in the TCRdb table, and some are missing; sequencing was by immunoSEQ multiplex PCR. The sample lists around 35,000 clones, around 95% occurring once. Material: CD4+ T cells from blood. These TCRs come from a human donor with juvenile idiopathic arthritis.

The chain couples TRBV30 to TRBJ1-1; no clear D gene. Deletions cut 3 bases from V and 1 base from J, with 9 bases between. This CDR3 has 13 amino acids. The germline CDR1 and CDR2 sequences are GTSNPN and SVGIG (reference sequence). The CDR3 region has the DNA TGTGCCTGGAGGCCCTCCGGGAACACTGAAGCTTTCTTT. It specifies CAWRPSGNTEAFF. Supplemented by reference TRBV30 and TRBJ1-1, the full variable domain reads SQTIHQWPATLVQPVGSPLSLECTVEGTSNPNLYWYRQAAGRGLQLLFYSVGIGQISSEVPQNLSASRPQDRQFILSSKKLLLSDSGFYLCAWRPSGNTEAFFGQGTRLTVV.

This sequence joins TRBV4-2 and TRBJ2-5; D possibly corresponds to TRBD1 (6 bases). The J call could be wrong; TRBJ2-7 is a better fit for the DNA end. The CDR3 is made up of 15 amino acids. CDR1 and CDR2 from the germline V gene are LGHNA and YNFKEQ. The DNA for the CDR3 is TGTGCCAGCAGCCACTCCGGGACAAATCCTTACGAGCAGTACTTC. Amino acid sequence: CASSHSGTNPYEQYF.

This chain connects TRBV6-5 to TRBJ2-2, with 7 bases matching TRBD2. The CDR3 is 14 amino acids. Germline-derived CDR1 and CDR2 are MNHEY and SVGAGI. V was pared by 2 bases and J by 7 bases, with 4 bases of the junction left unmatched. In DNA form, the CDR3 reads TGTGCCAGCAGTTACGGGGGGGAACTCGGGGAGCTGTTTTTT. Amino acid sequence: CASSYGGELGELFF.

The V gene is TRBV29-1, the J gene TRBJ2-3, with TRBD2 identical over 8 bases. The CDR3 consists of 15 residues. Trimming took 4 bases from V and 5 from J; bases not matched to a gene: 11. Germline loops: CDR1 SQVTM, CDR2 ANQGSEA. The chain's CDR3 is CSVAVVGGAGDTQYF. The CDR3 DNA reads TGCAGCGTTGCCGTCGTCGGGGGGGCCGGAGATACGCAGTATTTT.

The chain links TRBV7-9 to TRBJ2-3; D may be TRBD1 (5 bases). Trimming took off 0 bases at V and 2 bases at J, with 12 bases between the two ends. CDR3 size: 16 residues. Germline V gene sequence: CDR1 SEHNR, CDR2 FQNEAQ (reference sequence). The CDR3 here is CASSLARSRVTDTQYF. The CDR3 DNA is TGTGCCAGCAGCTTAGCGCGTAGCAGGGTCACAGATACGCAGTATTTT.

This chain joins TRBV13 and TRBJ2-5, with TRBD2 matching over 8 bases. Germline CDR1 and CDR2: PRHDT and FYEKMQ (reference sequence). There are 14 residues in the CDR3. With 8 bases clipped from V and 5 bases from J, the junction kept 10 bases outside the gene matches. CDR3 in amino acids: CASPWGGRRETQYF. CDR3 bases: TGTGCCAGCCCGTGGGGCGGGAGGAGGGAGACCCAGTACTTC.

This chain links TRBV28 with TRBJ1-2, with TRBD1 matching over 7 bases. V lost 1 base to trimming and J lost 8 bases; unmatched junction nucleotides: 22. The CDR3 extends over 19 amino acids. Germline V gene data show CDR1 as MDHEN and CDR2 as SYDVKM. CDR3 amino acids: CASSLLALGDRIRRGGYTF. CDR3 in DNA: TGTGCCAGCAGTTTATTGGCGTTGGGGGACAGAATTCGAAGGGGCGGCTACACCTTC.

This sequence joins TRBV18 and TRBJ2-7; TRBD1 matches at 8 bases. Germline assignment: CDR1 KGHSH and CDR2 LQKENI. V dropped 5 bases and J dropped 6; count of bases not matched to a gene: 6. This CDR3 is 13 amino acids long. Here the CDR3 reads CASSTDRVSEQYF. The CDR3 nucleotides read TGTGCCAGCTCAACGGACAGGGTAAGCGAGCAGTACTTC.

As for this clone: This sample includes further DNA sequences coding for the same CDR3. CDR3 bases: TGCGCCAGCAGCTTGGTTCGGACAGGACAAAATTCACCCCTCCACTTT. Translating gives CASSLVRTGQNSPLHF. The genes are TRBV5-1 and TRBJ1-6, with TRBD1 matching 7 bases. The germline gives CDR1 SGHRS, CDR2 YFSETQ. This CDR3 is 16 amino acids long. The V segment lost 0 bases and the J segment 7 bases; nucleotides outside the gene matches: 7.

This chain joins TRBV7-9 and TRBJ2-5, with 10 bases matching TRBD2. From germline, CDR1 is SEHNR and CDR2 FQNEAQ (reference sequence). This CDR3 spans 18 amino acids. Trimming took 5 bases from V and 1 from J; bases not matched to a gene: 13. CDR3 region: CASSLGPKREGPQETQYF. For the CDR3, the DNA is TGTGCCAGCAGCCTTGGCCCGAAGCGGGAGGGCCCCCAAGAGACCCAGTACTTC.

This chain joins TRBV29-1 and TRBJ1-3, with TRBD1 matching over 9 bases. The CDR3 sequence is 13 residues long. From germline, CDR1 is SQVTM and CDR2 ANQGSEA. J gave up 4 bases and V 8 bases, and 6 bases lay outside the gene matches. CDR3: CSTRTGDGNTIYF. The CDR3 DNA reads as TGCAGCACCCGGACAGGGGACGGAAACACCATATATTTT.

The chain has TRBV7-2 and TRBJ2-1; 7 bases line up with TRBD2. Germline loops: CDR1 SGHTA, CDR2 FQGNSA. This CDR3 spans 14 amino acids. J was trimmed by 11 bases and V by 5 bases; bases with no gene match: 12. This chain's CDR3 is CASSTSNGGGQQFF. In DNA, the CDR3 is TGTGCCAGCAGCACTAGTAACGGGGGAGGGCAGCAGTTCTTC. Full variable domain (rest looked up from reference TRBV7-2 and TRBJ2-1): GAGVSQSPSNKVTEKGKDVELRCDPISGHTALYWYRQSLGQGLEFLIYFQGNSAPDKSGLPSDRFSAERTGGSVSTLTIQRTQQEDSAVYLCASSTSNGGGQQFFGPGTRLTVL.

V and J are TRBV11-2 and TRBJ1-2; a possible D gene is TRBD1 (5 bases). The CDR3 totals 14 residues. V was pared by 1 base and J by 8 bases, with 14 bases between. The germline CDR1 and CDR2 sequences are SGHAT and FQNNGV. CDR3 nucleotides: TGTGCCAGCAGCTTAGTCTTGGCAGGGCAGGGCTACACCTTC. This translates into CASSLVLAGQGYTF. Full variable domain (outside the CDR3, taken from reference TRBV11-2 and TRBJ1-2): EAGVAQSPRYKIIEKRQSVAFWCNPISGHATLYWYQQILGQGPKLLIQFQNNGVVDDSQLPKDRFSAERLKGVDSTLKIQPAKLEDSAVYLCASSLVLAGQGYTFGSGTRLTVV.

The V call is TRBV7-2, the J call TRBJ2-3; possible D gene TRBD2, 5 bases. The V end lost 1 base, the J end lost 4 bases, and 9 bases lay between the germline ends. Germline V CDR1 and CDR2: SGHTA, FQGNSA. The CDR3 spans 14 residues. As DNA, the CDR3 is TGTGCCAGCAGCTTAGACTGGCGGGCAGATACGCAGTATTTT. Residues: CASSLDWRADTQYF.

J is TRBJ2-5 and V is TRBV5-4; D is unclear. The germline V gene encodes CDR1 SGHNT and CDR2 YYREEE (reference sequence). This CDR3 contains 14 residues. V gave up 4 bases and J gave up 4 bases, with 14 bases separating them. CDR3 DNA sequence: TGTGCCAGCAGCCCCCGATTAGAGGTAGAGACCCAGTACTTC. It yields the protein CASSPRLEVETQYF.

The V and J genes are TRBV9 and TRBJ2-1, with D maybe TRBD1 (5 bases). Trimming took 4 bases from V and 2 from J, leaving 13 bases between them. The CDR3 extends over 15 amino acids. Per the germline V gene, CDR1 is SGDLS and CDR2 is YYNGEE. The CDR3 protein is CASSPRQRAYNEQFF. In nucleotides, the CDR3 is TGTGCCAGCAGCCCACGACAGCGTGCCTACAATGAGCAGTTCTTC.

This chain uses TRBV5-4 with TRBJ2-5; perhaps TRBD1 as D (5 bases). V was pared by 4 bases and J by 4 bases, with 14 bases between. Germline lookup yields CDR1 SGHNT and CDR2 YYREEE (reference sequence). This CDR3 is 14 amino acids long. CDR3 nucleotides: TGTGCCAGCAGCCCAACCGGGCAGGGAGAGACCCAGTACTTC. Residues: CASSPTGQGETQYF.

The chain joins TRBV19 to TRBJ2-5; D is possibly TRBD2 (6 bases). This CDR3 has 13 residues. Germline lookup yields CDR1 LNHDA and CDR2 SQIVND (reference sequence). V lost 5 bases to trimming and J lost 5 bases, with 12 bases between them. The CDR3 nucleotides read TGTGCCAGTAGTCTCACTAGCCGTGAGACCCAGTACTTC. It is translated as CASSLTSRETQYF.

The rearrangement links TRBV7-9 to TRBJ2-3, with 7 bases lining up with TRBD2. Germline V gene lookup returns CDR1 SEHNR and CDR2 FQNEAQ (reference sequence). With 5 bases clipped from V and 2 bases from J, the junction kept 16 bases outside the gene matches. The CDR3 runs to 18 residues. CDR3 sequence: CASSPRGRAGPNTDTQYF. In DNA, the CDR3 is TGTGCCAGCAGCCCTAGAGGGAGGGCGGGACCCAACACAGATACGCAGTATTTT. Full variable domain (remainder filled in from reference TRBV7-9 and TRBJ2-3): DTGVSQNPRHKITKRGQNVTFRCDPISEHNRLYWYRQTLGQGPEFLTYFQNEAQLEKSRLLSDRFSAERPKGSFSTLEIQRTEQGDSAMYLCASSPRGRAGPNTDTQYFGPGTRLTVL.

This chain connects TRBV19 to TRBJ1-5; no reliable D call. This CDR3 spans 12 amino acids. CDR1 LNHDA and CDR2 SQIVND come from the germline V gene (reference sequence). V lost 5 bases, J lost 3 bases, and 5 bases lay in between. The CDR3 loop is CASSFLNQPQHF. CDR3 bases: TGTGCCAGTAGTTTCCTCAATCAGCCCCAGCATTTT.

In its sample, this clone was seen once. In DNA, the CDR3 is TGTGCCAGCAGTGAGGGTCCACGAGGGTTCGAAGTTTGGACCGGGGAGCTGTTTTTT. It yields the protein CASSEGPRGFEVWTGELFF. V usage is TRBV6-1 and J usage is TRBJ2-2; tentatively, D is TRBD2 (5 bases). CDR3 length equals 19 residues. From germline, CDR1 is MNHNS and CDR2 SASEGT. Trimming took 3 bases from V and 5 from J, leaving 25 bases between them.

The chain has TRBV9 and TRBJ2-3, with 8 positions matching TRBD2. Germline CDR1 reads SGDLS; CDR2 reads YYNGEE. CDR3 length: 17 residues. The ends lost 0 bases at V and 3 bases at J; junction bases unmatched: 9. The CDR3 here is CASSVGLAGVMTDTQYF. CDR3 DNA: TGTGCCAGCAGCGTAGGTCTAGCGGGTGTCATGACAGATACGCAGTATTTT.

The chain couples TRBV9 to TRBJ1-2, with D hard to call. The CDR3 totals 13 residues. Germline CDR1 reads SGDLS; CDR2 reads YYNGEE. The V end was cut by 0 bases, the J end by 8 bases, with 11 bases between. The CDR3 nucleotides are TGTGCCAGCAGCGTAGGGCCGGCGGGGGGCTACACCTTC. It yields the protein CASSVGPAGGYTF.

The chain uses TRBV5-1 and TRBJ2-2, with D tentatively TRBD1 (6 bases). The ends were cut back, 2 bases at V and 4 bases at J, with 12 bases in the middle. Germline values: CDR1 SGHRS, CDR2 YFSETQ. This CDR3 spans 15 amino acids. The CDR3: CASSLQGSTTGELFF. The CDR3 bases are TGCGCCAGCAGCTTACAGGGATCTACCACCGGGGAGCTGTTTTTT.